A single sample is the source of the 12 T cell receptor beta chains below, sequenced in a study of cytomegalovirus exposure and HLA in healthy donors. Generated by immunoSEQ multiplex PCR, the TCRdb table keeps only in-frame clones and is missing some. The profile shows 55,000 to 75,000 clones, 80% to 95% of them singletons. Sample: PBMCs. The source is a man aged 18 to 35 in good health and CMV-seropositive.

The gene calls are TRBV19 and TRBJ2-3; the match to TRBD1 covers 12 bases. Germline trimming cut 2 bases from V and 5 bases from J; bases unmatched to any gene: 5. The CDR3 runs to 16 residues. Germline V gene sequence: CDR1 LNHDA, CDR2 SQIVND (reference sequence). This CDR3 is CASSIRGQGAEDTQYF. As DNA, the CDR3 is TGTGCCAGTAGTATAAGGGGACAGGGGGCTGAAGATACGCAGTATTTT.

CDR3 coding DNA: TGTGCCAGTAGTAGGACTAGCGGGAGCCGCAGCTCCTACAATGAGCAGTTCTTC. This codes for CASSRTSGSRSSYNEQFF. The chain uses TRBV19 and TRBJ2-1, with 13 nucleotides matching TRBD2. The CDR3 is made up of 18 amino acids. The J segment lost 0 bases and the V segment lost 4 bases, leaving 6 bases of the junction unmatched. Germline V gene data show CDR1 as LNHDA and CDR2 as SQIVND (reference sequence).

Only one count was recorded for this clone. V usage is TRBV19 and J usage is TRBJ1-1, with 9 bases matching TRBD1. CDR3 length equals 16 residues. CDR1 is LNHDA and CDR2 is SQIVND in the germline V gene (reference sequence). V was clipped by 5 bases and J by 4 bases; unmatched bases: 11. The CDR3 loop is CASSSYRGPLVTEAFF. The CDR3 bases are TGTGCCAGTAGTTCTTACAGGGGGCCTTTGGTCACTGAAGCTTTCTTT.

The count of this clone is one. The V gene is TRBV5-1, the J gene TRBJ2-2, with 11 bases identical to TRBD2. This CDR3 is 15 amino acids long. CDR1 and CDR2 (germline): SGHRS, YFSETQ. The trim removed 4 bases at V and 7 bases at J, leaving 6 bases unmatched. In DNA form, the CDR3 reads TGCGCCAGCAGCGCGATAACTAGCGGGAGCGGGGAGCTGTTTTTT. Translation gives CASSAITSGSGELFF.

This clone appeared a few times. CDR3 loop: CASRDTANYGYTF. The CDR3 bases are TGTGCCAGCAGGGACACCGCTAACTATGGCTACACCTTC. V gene TRBV6-5 combines with J gene TRBJ1-2; possible D gene TRBD1, 5 bases. Looked up from germline, CDR1 is MNHEY and CDR2 is SVGAGI. This CDR3 is built from 13 residues. V lost 6 bases and J 0 bases, leaving 8 bases between the germline ends.

V gene TRBV28 combines with J gene TRBJ2-1, with 8 bases that match TRBD1. Germline V gene data show CDR1 as MDHEN and CDR2 as SYDVKM. V trimming: 6 bases; J trimming: 6 bases; junction bases outside the gene matches: 7. The CDR3 sequence is 14 residues long. CDR3 protein: CASSPRTGFNEQFF. The CDR3 DNA sequence: TGTGCCAGCAGCCCCCGGACAGGGTTCAATGAGCAGTTCTTC.

The J gene is TRBJ2-5, the V gene TRBV27; D gene ambiguous. CDR1 is MNHEY, CDR2 SMNVEV, per germline (reference sequence). Trimming shortened V by 1 base and J by 5 bases, and 17 bases separated the two germline ends. CDR3 length equals 16 residues. The CDR3 region is CASSLWPRPGQETQYF. Here the CDR3 DNA reads TGTGCCAGCAGTTTATGGCCCAGACCGGGTCAGGAGACCCAGTACTTC.

This chain joins TRBV28 and TRBJ1-4; weak D call: TRBD1 (6 bases). The V gene's germline CDR1 is MDHEN and CDR2 SYDVKM. The CDR3 is made up of 15 amino acids. V lost 7 bases and J lost 8, with 20 bases in between. Here the CDR3 DNA reads TGTGCCAGCATCAACTCTGGGGGGGGCGGAGAAAAACTGTTTTTT. It translates to CASINSGGGGEKLFF. Combining the CDR3 with reference TRBV28 and TRBJ1-4 gives the whole variable domain DVKVTQSSRYLVKRTGEKVFLECVQDMDHENMFWYRQDPGLGLRLIYFSYDVKMKEKGDIPEGYSVSREKKERFSLILESASTNQTSMYLCASINSGGGGEKLFFGSGTQLSVL.

This sequence joins TRBV29-1 and TRBJ2-7; 8 bases line up with TRBD1. Germline V gene sequence: CDR1 SQVTM, CDR2 ANQGSEA. The CDR3 contains 14 residues. V lost 4 bases to trimming and J lost 4 bases; unmatched junction nucleotides: 9. CDR3: CSVGLRGQGYEQYF. The CDR3, as DNA: TGCAGCGTTGGTCTGCGCGGACAGGGATACGAGCAGTACTTC.

The chain recombines TRBV4-1 with TRBJ2-3; D is unresolved. CDR3 size: 15 residues. With 4 bases removed from V and 4 bases from J, the gap between germline ends came to 15 bases. CDR1 is MGHRA and CDR2 is YSYEKL in the germline V gene. The CDR3 loop is CASSPGLAQSDTQYF. The CDR3 nucleotides read TGCGCCAGCAGCCCTGGGCTCGCCCAGTCAGATACGCAGTATTTT.

V and J are TRBV7-2 and TRBJ1-2; tentatively, D is TRBD1 (5 bases). The CDR3 length is 17 residues. CDR1 is SGHTA and CDR2 is FQGNSA in the germline V gene. Trimming shortened V by 4 bases and J by 2 bases, and 20 bases separated the two germline ends. CDR3 in DNA: TGTGCCAGCAGCTCGACGGGGGGGTCAGCACAGAACTATGGCTACACCTTC. Encoded protein: CASSSTGGSAQNYGYTF. Full variable domain (remainder filled in from reference TRBV7-2 and TRBJ1-2): GAGVSQSPSNKVTEKGKDVELRCDPISGHTALYWYRQSLGQGLEFLIYFQGNSAPDKSGLPSDRFSAERTGGSVSTLTIQRTQQEDSAVYLCASSSTGGSAQNYGYTFGSGTRLTVV.

The chain employs TRBV7-9 and TRBJ2-1; 7 positions match TRBD2. The trim removed 0 bases at V and 9 bases at J, leaving 8 bases unmatched. Germline assignment: CDR1 SEHNR and CDR2 FQNEAQ (reference sequence). The CDR3 spans 15 residues. The CDR3 reads CASSLAIRTRSEQFF. In DNA form, the CDR3 reads TGTGCCAGCAGCTTAGCTATCAGGACTAGAAGTGAGCAGTTCTTC.